This paragraph covers one TCR beta chain sequence. Its antigen is currently unknown. These data originate in a study of T cell responses to AZD1222 COVID-19 vaccine. Study information: The analysis combined second doses at about 4 or about 12 weeks.

Study-level findings and limits: Clonal diversity was possibly underestimated, and white British individuals and females predominated among donors. Among AZD1222 vaccinees, only 5 to 7 were seropositive at baseline. Reports say nearly half of spike-specific TCRs go after unmutated variant regions.

Germline V CDR1 and CDR2: LGHDT, YNNKEL (reference sequence). This CDR3 spans 14 amino acids. The ends were cut back, 1 base at V and 1 base at J, with 7 bases in the middle. Assay used: immunoSEQ multiplex PCR; TCRdb lists only in-frame clones, some missing. The sample shows tens of thousands of clones, about 80% of them seen only once. This specimen consisted of peripheral blood, obtained on day 0 of AZD1222 vaccination. The clonotype comes from an adult in good health. The gene calls are TRBV3-1 (or the pseudogene TRBV3-2) and TRBJ1-1; D gene uncertain. The CDR3 is CASSQGGGNTEAFF. The CDR3 bases are TGTGCCAGCAGCCAAGGTGGAGGGAACACTGAAGCTTTCTTT.